The rows below give T cell receptor beta chains drawn from one sample of a study of regulatory T cells in long-lasting Graves disease. From the multiplex PCR reads, TCRdb called clonotypes with MiXCR, one entry per CDR3 protein. The sample shows a few hundred thousand distinct CDR3 sequences, roughly 17% of them seen only once. This same sample was also taken into another study, of T cells in Graves' hyperthyroidism and ophthalmopathy.

Sample: peripheral blood mononuclear cells (PBMCs), taken at new diagnosis, from a patient treated with antithyroid drugs. The receptors were gathered from a woman under 30 with Graves disease. Both conserved end residues are part of each CDR3. A D gene is named only where the DNA matches it firmly. Some rows have no size entry. The others give once, few or many, or a class for an expanded clone.

v_gene,d_gene,abundance,j_gene,CDR3nt,CDR3aa
TRBV5-1,-,many,TRBJ2-1,TGCGCCAGCAGCTTGGTTTCCGGAACCATTGGCAATGAGCAGTTCTTC,CASSLVSGTIGNEQFF
TRBV11-2,-,few,TRBJ2-4,TGTGCCAGCAGCGCAGGGGCCGTAGCCAAAAACATTCAGTACTTC,CASSAGAVAKNIQYF
TRBV2,TRBD1,many,TRBJ2-7,TGTGCCAGCAGGGCCGGGCAGGGGGTATACGAGCAGTACTTC,CASRAGQGVYEQYF
TRBV6-1,TRBD1,many,TRBJ2-1,TGTGCCAGCAGGACCGGGACAGTCTCCTACAATGAGCAGTTCTTC,CASRTGTVSYNEQFF
TRBV2,TRBD2,many,TRBJ2-1,TGTGCCAGCAGTGAGACTAGCGGGGGGTCTGAGCAGTTCTTC,CASSETSGGSEQFF
TRBV12-3/TRBV12-4,-,many,TRBJ1-2,TGTGCCAGCAGTTTTGGGGGGAGGGCAGCCTTCTACACCTTC,CASSFGGRAAFYTF
TRBV11-2,-,many,TRBJ2-5,TGTGCCAGCAGCTTAGATCTGGGCAGGGTGAAGACCCAGTACTTC,CASSLDLGRVKTQYF
TRBV28,-,many,TRBJ1-2,TGTGCCAGCAGTTTTGCACTCAGCTCCTATGGCTACACCTTC,CASSFALSSYGYTF
TRBV20-1,-,few,TRBJ2-2,TGCAGTGCTAGAGATCAGGGGAAGTCGGCGAACACCGGGGAGCTGTTTTTT,CSARDQGKSANTGELFF
TRBV12-3/TRBV12-4,-,-,TRBJ1-5,TGTGCCAGCACCATTGACCCAAAGTATAGCAATCAGCCCCAGCATTTT,CASTIDPKYSNQPQHF
TRBV5-1,TRBD1,many,TRBJ1-1,TGCGCCAGCAGCTTCACAACCGGGACAGGGCTGAACACTGAAGCTTTCTTT,CASSFTTGTGLNTEAFF
TRBV20-1,TRBD2,many,TRBJ2-1,TGCAGTGCTAGAGATTTGACGACTAGCGGGGACTACAATGAGCAGTTCTTC,CSARDLTTSGDYNEQFF
TRBV30,-,few,TRBJ1-4,TGTGCCTGGAGTACCCAGTGGGAGGGGGTTGTTGAAAAACTGTTTTTT,CAWSTQWEGVVEKLFF
TRBV5-1,TRBD2,many,TRBJ2-7,TGCGCCAGCAGCGAAGGGATGACACGAGGACTAGCTAACGAGCAGTACTTC,CASSEGMTRGLANEQYF
TRBV6-1,-,few,TRBJ2-1,TGTGCCAGCAGTGAAGCAGGGCCGAATGAGCAGTTCTTC,CASSEAGPNEQFF
TRBV30,-,many,TRBJ1-1,TGTGCCTGGAGTGTACGTATCGAGGCTTTCTTT,CAWSVRIEAFF
TRBV11-2,TRBD2,many,TRBJ2-1,TGTGCCAGCAGCTCCACACCGACTAGCGGGAGCTCCTACAATGAGCAGTTCTTC,CASSSTPTSGSSYNEQFF
TRBV5-1,TRBD1,many,TRBJ1-4,TGCGCCAGCAGCTGGGGTCGGACAGGGGATGAAAAACTGTTTTTT,CASSWGRTGDEKLFF
TRBV5-1,-,few,TRBJ2-3,TGCGCCAGCAGCTTCTCCGAGGGGGGGGCCACAGATACGCAGTATTTT,CASSFSEGGATDTQYF
TRBV10-2,TRBD1,-,TRBJ1-2,TGCGCCAGCAGTGAGGGGACAGGGGAGTTTGGCTATGGCTACACCTTC,CASSEGTGEFGYGYTF
TRBV14,-,few,TRBJ2-3,TGTGCCAGCAGCCAAGTTGGAGTCGTGGCGGGGTTCGCAGATACGCAGTATTTT,CASSQVGVVAGFADTQYF
TRBV10-2,TRBD1,many,TRBJ1-2,TGCGCCAGCAGAAGGGACAGGGAGGACTATGGCTACACCTTC,CASRRDREDYGYTF
TRBV2,-,many,TRBJ1-4,TGTGCCAGCAGTGAAACGAGCGAAAAACTGTTTTTT,CASSETSEKLFF
TRBV29-1,-,-,TRBJ1-5,TGCAGCGTTGGTACCGGCATGGGTAATCAGCCCCAGCATTTT,CSVGTGMGNQPQHF
TRBV6-4,-,many,TRBJ2-5,TGTGCCAGCAGTCCGGGGGCAGGGAGCCAGACCCAGTACTTC,CASSPGAGSQTQYF
TRBV20-1,TRBD1,-,TRBJ1-1,TGCAGTGCACCGGGACAGGTGAACACTGAAGCTTTCTTT,CSAPGQVNTEAFF
TRBV18,-,many,TRBJ2-2,TGTGCCAGCTCACAAACTACTAGGAACACCGGGGAGCTGTTTTTT,CASSQTTRNTGELFF
TRBV19,TRBD1,-,TRBJ2-7,TGTGCCAGTAGTATAGCCAGACAGGGATCCTACGAGCAGTACTTC,CASSIARQGSYEQYF
TRBV6-1,-,many,TRBJ2-7,TGTGCCAGCAGTGGGGGGAGAGCGAGAGAGCAGTACTTC,CASSGGRAREQYF
TRBV20-1,TRBD1,many,TRBJ1-1,TGCAGTGCTAGACCCCGTGGGACAGGGATGGGGACTGAAGCTTTCTTT,CSARPRGTGMGTEAFF
TRBV7-3,TRBD2,-,TRBJ2-3,TGTGCCAGCAGCTTAATACCCGGACTAGCGGGGACCCCCACAGATACGCAGTATTTT,CASSLIPGLAGTPTDTQYF
TRBV6-1,TRBD2,-,TRBJ2-3,TGTGCCAGCAGTGGGTATCGGGGGGTGGGCACAGATACGCAGTATTTT,CASSGYRGVGTDTQYF
TRBV2,-,many,TRBJ2-7,TGTGCCAGCAGAGGGACACCGGTTGGCTCCTACGAGCAGTACTTC,CASRGTPVGSYEQYF
TRBV6-2/TRBV6-3,TRBD2,many,TRBJ2-3,TGTGCCAGCAGTTACCTCGCGGGAGCGGGAGGCACAGATACGCAGTATTTT,CASSYLAGAGGTDTQYF